This TCR beta chain originates from a study of cytomegalovirus exposure and HLA in healthy donors listed by TCRdb under 2017. Notes on the research overall: An earlier analysis of several hundred of the donors reported 276 Gb of sequence data and 117 million unique TCR beta sequences obtained from around 190 million T cells. Roughly 300 gigabases of sequencing data and 70 million to 95 million unique TCR sequences made up an early release that covered roughly 670 HLA-typed donors. Of the approximately 370 genotyped donors, roughly 76% were placed in the genetic ancestry cluster associated with self-reported Caucasian donors. The study aimed to test whether signatures of past pathogen exposure could be identified by cataloging public T cell receptors. The study profiled the T cell repertoires of hundreds of subjects by immunosequencing and related them to cytomegalovirus serostatus. Besides the first cohort of more than 650 subjects, a separate validation cohort made up of roughly 120 different subjects was used. To predict cytomegalovirus infection status, the study combined high-throughput TCR immunosequencing, statistical association of individual TCRs with disease status, and machine learning. To study patterns of TCR occurrence, a later analysis re-analyzed previously published TCR beta repertoires from 500 to 850 donors and added high-resolution HLA genotyping. Rather than using new phenotypic data, the later analysis identified candidate immune exposures from TCR beta sequences and from how often those sequences occurred across donors. To decide whether each TCR beta V gene segment behaved as functional or pseudogenic, an earlier analysis of some 540 of the donors relied on high-throughput TCR beta sequencing. Donor age, sex, ethnicity and CMV serostatus were compiled together with the repertoire data. In a later genetic analysis, genome-wide SNP genotypes for about three fifths of the 666 donors were used, and that subset was treated as a discovery cohort. Every discovery cohort repertoire had been produced on one sequencing platform. Class I and class II HLA loci were covered by the typing at four-digit resolution. Typing coverage differed by locus: A, B, C, DRB1 and DQB1 were typed in roughly 629-630 donors, DQA1 in 522, DPA1 in around 610, and DPB1 in roughly 450. Four to six DR-DQ haplotypes were handled as single units for association and clustering, since linkage in the cohort was strong. Across some 400 genotyped donors of the cohort, an average of roughly 250,000 unique TCR beta nucleotide sequences per donor were sequenced, and roughly 17% of those sequences were non-productive.

Concerning this clone: Its antigen is still unknown. Sequence at one end of the junction differs from germline and may be a read error. The identical CDR3 is also encoded by other nucleotide sequences in the sample.

In total, around 600 healthy bone marrow donors made up the cohort. At the time of sampling, all cohort members were nominally healthy, though unrecorded immune exposures were likely present. The donor tested CMV seronegative and was one of the 352 seronegative cohort members. Every donor gave a peripheral blood sample, and the peripheral blood mononuclear cells from that sample were used for TCR beta sequencing. The Qiagen DNeasy Blood Extraction Kit was used to extract genomic DNA from the blood cell samples. The germline V gene yields MGHRA for CDR1 and YSYEKL for CDR2. There are 14 amino acids in the CDR3, from cysteine to phenylalanine inclusive. Only the CDR3 part of the read is kept: 42 bases, read in frame from the first base. The library was generated by the immunoSEQ multiplex PCR assay. A mixture of 60 forward primers for TCR Vbeta segments and 13 reverse primers for TCR Jbeta segments was used in the multiplex PCR. Amplification of the CDR3 region of rearranged TCR beta genes was performed with a multiplex PCR assay on genomic DNA. Amplified TCR beta libraries were sequenced as 87-base-pair reads on the Illumina HiSeq System. Processing in the source paper ran as follows. In a later analysis, about 80 million unique TCR beta chains were counted across the roughly 610 repertoires, and some 10 million of these chains were shared by at least two donors. To remove PCR and sequencing errors, raw reads were error-corrected and collapsed into unique sequences using a nearest-neighbor algorithm that merged closely related sequences. CDR3 sequences were aligned to IMGT reference sequences to assign V, D and J gene segments. For a sequence to be retained, a match of at least six nucleotides was required to both a V gene segment and a J gene segment. Rearrangements were classified as productive when the CDR3 lacked stop codons and remained in frame with V and J, and all other rearrangements were classified as non-productive. Following IMGT convention, CDR3 was defined as the stretch from the second conserved V-encoded cysteine to the conserved J-encoded phenylalanine. The earlier analysis of more than 450 of the donors excluded sequences that lacked an unambiguous match to a single V gene segment. An earlier analysis of fewer than 650 of the donors classified V segments as functional when productive rearrangements were above 56.7% and as segregating when the standard deviation between donors was above 5%. A statistical classification framework was developed to diagnose cytomegalovirus status using the catalog of TCR beta chain sequences. In a later analysis, V and J genes were assigned by comparing TCR nucleotide sequences against IMGT/GENE-DB human TR gene sequences. Using the TCRdist pipeline, a later analysis assigned CDR3 sequences along with most-parsimonious VDJ recombination scenarios. In a later analysis, each TCR beta chain was defined by its CDR3 amino acid sequence together with its V-gene family, and reads without a unique V-gene family were excluded. As a way to deal with suspected cross-contamination and a sequencing artifact, a later analysis dropped over 550 nucleotide sequences that were highly shared and had low generation probability. A later analysis calculated a clonal expansion index for each public chain from normalized within-repertoire ranks of inferred template counts. A later analysis computed generation probabilities with a VDJ recombination model fitted to out-of-frame rearrangements, and checked the results against IGoR. In a later analysis, hypergeometric tests were used to score TCR-TCR, TCR-HLA and TCR-CMV co-occurrence, with a repertoire-size bias correction applied to TCR pairs. To estimate false discovery rates, a later analysis permuted the HLA or CMV assignments 20 times. In a later analysis, co-occurring TCRs were grouped using DBSCAN, with TCRdist sequence similarity added in when clustering inside HLA-allele-positive subsets. For co-occurrence clustering, repertoires with fewer than 30,000 or more than 120,000 public chains were excluded, along with roughly 5 repertoires with anomalous nucleotide sharing. The table comes from immuneACCESS by way of TCRdb, which keeps in-frame sequences with V and J called. Part of the clones is missing from these tables; in studies checked, under half for an unresolved V gene and the rest for unknown reasons. V, J and clone size are those of that table, while D and trimming were read from the DNA. The sample table holds over 110,000 clones, of which 73% were seen once. 1% to 1.5% of the sample rests with the top ten.

The paper as a whole reports these results and caveats: A further reported finding was that TCR beta sequences accurately predicted the HLA-A and HLA-B alleles for most subjects in the first cohort. Assigning TCR associations to individual alleles was difficult when HLA alleles, especially DR and DQ, strongly co-occurred. While some public TCRs were present in many individuals, most TCR sequences turned up only very rarely across donors. Presence/absence analyses assumed roughly uniform sequencing depth across donors, an assumption that may not hold. Specific HLA alleles were associated with over 15,000 TCR beta sequences at a false discovery rate of 0.05 in a later analysis. The classifier was reported to diagnose cytomegalovirus status with high specificity and sensitivity in both the original and validation cohorts. The earlier analysis of a few hundred of the donors excluded fewer than 20 rarely observed V segments, including chromosome 9 orphons, because counts were too low. Most CMV-associated TCR beta chains appeared to be HLA-restricted in a later analysis, and the HLA associations seemed to be driven largely by CMV exposure. In vitro tests confirmed that a few of the cytomegalovirus-associated TCR beta chains recognize cytomegalovirus antigens. Because the 87-base-pair reads could not distinguish some IMGT-functional V segments, including TRBV6-2 and TRBV6-3, those segments were excluded. CMV serostatus was the only immune exposure information available for the cohort. Correlated functional status among segregating V segments might reflect linkage disequilibrium, but an unknown experimental factor could not be ruled out. Only TCR beta chains were sequenced in this cohort, and the absence of alpha or paired-chain data limited detectable features. In a later genetic analysis, a missense DCLRE1C variant was associated with V-gene and J-gene trimming of TCR beta chains, and the association was replicated in an independent cohort. Compared with equally common non-associated chains, HLA-associated TCR beta chains in a later analysis were more clonally expanded and had lower generation probabilities. The study gave a list of some 150 TCR beta chains associated with cytomegalovirus. In an earlier analysis of under 600 of the donors, most TCR beta V segments were observed in productive rearrangements about 90% or about 30% of the time, broadly matching IMGT annotations. A cluster of highly shared sequence variants was judged likely to be a technical artifact of the sequencing pipeline. The authors suggested that the approach could potentially be generalized to other disease states and immunological phenotypes. A later genetic analysis reported fewer N-insertions in productive TCRs among donors in an Asian-associated ancestry cluster than the 666-donor mean. HLA typing was unavailable for some donors at each locus, so association tests used only the typed subset. A later analysis found that TCR association rates varied across HLA loci, with DRB1 alleles showing the most associated TCRs and HLA-C alleles the fewest. According to a later analysis, parvovirus B19, influenza, CMV and Epstein-Barr virus appeared linked to several top co-occurrence clusters.

The sequenced sample consisted of PBMCs. This sequence originates from a woman in her thirties or forties in good health and CMV-seronegative. In this chain, TRBV4-1 is recombined with TRBJ2-7, and TRBD1 aligns with 10 junction nucleotides. CDR3 sequence: CASSPRTGGYEQYF. The nucleotide sequence reads TGCGCCAGCAGCCCTAGGACAGGGGGGTACGAGCAATACTTC.